Following are 2 T cell receptor beta chains from one sample sequenced in a study of cytomegalovirus exposure and HLA in healthy donors. The primer mix had 60 Vbeta and 13 Jbeta primers. TCRdb's copy holds only in-frame clones and misses some; the assay was immunoSEQ multiplex PCR. Of 130,000 to 150,000 clones listed, 78% are singletons. The specimen sequenced was PBMCs. These receptor sequences come from a man aged 40-50 years in good health and CMV-seropositive.

A single count supports this clone. The chain recombines TRBV7-9 with TRBJ2-1, with TRBD1 as a possible D gene (7 bases). Germline lookup yields CDR1 SEHNR and CDR2 FQNEAQ (reference sequence). This CDR3 has 19 residues. Trimming stripped 3 bases from V and 4 bases from J, with 25 bases between. CDR3 DNA sequence: TGTGCCAGCAGCTTGCCGACAGGGTTTTCGGGAGAGGCGTACAATGAGCAGTTCTTC. This encodes CASSLPTGFSGEAYNEQFF.

This clone has more than one count but fewer than ten. This CDR3 is also generated by other DNA sequences in the sample. V and J are TRBV6-4 and TRBJ1-2; TRBD1 is a possible D gene (5 bases). The germline CDR1 and CDR2 sequences are MRHNA and SNTAGT. The CDR3 has 13 amino acids. Trimming pared 2 bases from V and 4 bases from J, leaving 8 bases between. The CDR3 reads CASSDGQGYGYTF. DNA for the CDR3: TGTGCCAGCAGTGACGGCCAGGGCTATGGCTACACCTTC.